The 22 T cell receptor beta chains given below trace back to one sample, sequenced in a study of blood T cell repertoires in COVID-19. Only in-frame clones appear in the TCRdb table, and some are missing; sequencing was by immunoSEQ multiplex PCR. The table lists just over 150,000 clones, 85% to 95% of them singletons. The sample was peripheral blood. These receptors were taken from a woman aged 45-59 years with acute or convalescent COVID-19.

The chain carries TRBV18 and TRBJ2-2; perhaps TRBD1 as D (6 bases). CDR1 and CDR2 from the germline V gene are KGHSH and LQKENI. V lost 1 base to trimming and J lost 6 bases, with 9 bases between them. This CDR3 spans 14 amino acids. CDR3 nucleotide sequence: TGTGCCAGCTCACCACTGGGGGCTGCCGGGGAGCTGTTTTTT. Translation gives CASSPLGAAGELFF.

This chain joins TRBV24-1 and TRBJ1-6; D remains ambiguous. The V gene lost 4 bases and the J gene lost 10 bases, with 10 bases spanning the gap. Germline lookup yields CDR1 KGHDR and CDR2 SFDVKD. The CDR3 has 13 amino acids. CDR3 sequence (DNA): TGTGCCACCAGTGACCGATCGGGGTCACCCCTCCACTTT. Residues: CATSDRSGSPLHF.

The rearrangement uses TRBV9 and TRBJ2-1; maybe TRBD2 (6 bases). V was clipped by 3 bases and J by 5 bases, with 15 bases between them. This CDR3 has 15 amino acids. In germline, CDR1 is SGDLS, CDR2 YYNGEE. CDR3 nucleotide sequence: TGTGCCAGCAGCGCCGGGACTCCCGGGGACAATGAGCAGTTCTTC. Its protein is CASSAGTPGDNEQFF.

This clone was detected only once. V is TRBV27 and J is TRBJ2-7, with TRBD2 matching 7 bases. Germline loops: CDR1 MNHEY, CDR2 SMNVEV (reference sequence). This CDR3 spans 14 amino acids. Trimming took 6 bases from V and 3 from J; bases not matched to a gene: 8. As DNA, the CDR3 is TGTGCCAGCAGCTTCCGTGGGGGGGGCTACGAGCAGTACTTC. Translation gives CASSFRGGGYEQYF.

V usage is TRBV28 and J usage is TRBJ2-7; 10 positions match TRBD1. The CDR3 is 15 residues long. Germline loops: CDR1 MDHEN, CDR2 SYDVKM. Trimming removed 2 bases from V and 2 bases from J; junction bases left unmatched: 3. The CDR3 coding sequence is TGTGCCAGCAGTTTAGGGGACAGGGGACCCTACGAGCAGTACTTC. The encoded protein is CASSLGDRGPYEQYF.

This chain joins TRBV18 and TRBJ1-3, with TRBD1 as a possible D gene (5 bases). Germline V gene lookup returns CDR1 KGHSH and CDR2 LQKENI. The CDR3 has 15 residues. The V end was cut by 5 bases, the J end by 4 bases, with 15 bases between. The CDR3 coding sequence is TGTGCCAGCTCATCCCACTGGGGCAACGGAAACACCATATATTTT. It yields the protein CASSSHWGNGNTIYF.

The rearrangement links TRBV30 to TRBJ1-1; TRBD1 might be the D (5 bases). This CDR3 has 14 residues. Germline CDR1 and CDR2: GTSNPN and SVGIG (reference sequence). V gave up 3 bases and J gave up 1 base, with 12 bases separating them. CDR3 loop: CAWSVWGQNTEAFF. CDR3 coding DNA: TGTGCCTGGAGCGTTTGGGGCCAGAACACTGAAGCTTTCTTT.

The chain links TRBV10-3 to TRBJ1-1; TRBD1 matches at 7 bases. Germline assignment: CDR1 ENHRY and CDR2 SYGVKD. There are 15 residues in the CDR3. Trimming took 0 bases from V and 0 from J; bases not matched to a gene: 1. The CDR3 reads CAISESGQLNTEAFF. CDR3 nucleotide sequence: TGTGCCATCAGTGAGTCGGGACAGCTGAACACTGAAGCTTTCTTT.

This sequence joins TRBV14 and TRBJ1-1; D unclear. V shed 3 bases and J shed 0 bases, with 11 bases lying between them. From germline, CDR1 is SGHDN and CDR2 FVKESK. The CDR3 consists of 15 residues. The CDR3, as DNA: TGTGCCAGCAGCCATTTGTCAGGCTTGAACACTGAAGCTTTCTTT. This gives the protein CASSHLSGLNTEAFF. The variable domain in full, completed from reference TRBV14 and TRBJ1-1, reads EAGVTQFPSHSVIEKGQTVTLRCDPISGHDNLYWYRRVMGKEIKFLLHFVKESKQDESGMPNNRFLAERTGGTYSTLKVQPAELEDSGVYFCASSHLSGLNTEAFFGQGTRLTVV.

The CDR3 nucleotides are TGTGCCAGCAGCTCCTACACTGAAGCTTTCTTT. Encoded protein: CASSSYTEAFF. The V gene is TRBV11-2, the J gene TRBJ1-1; D unresolved. V lost 4 bases and J lost 3, with 3 bases in between. The length of the CDR3 is 11 residues. Looked up from germline, CDR1 is SGHAT and CDR2 is FQNNGV.

The V gene is TRBV2, the J gene TRBJ2-7; D not resolved. The CDR3 runs 16 residues. V lost 3 bases to trimming and J lost 0 bases, with 15 bases between them. Germline values: CDR1 SNHLY, CDR2 FYNNEI. The CDR3 DNA is TGTGCCAGCAGTGACCCTCGATCGTTCAGCTCCTACGAGCAGTACTTC. This sequence encodes CASSDPRSFSSYEQYF.

The chain combines TRBV9 with TRBJ2-3; 7 bases map to TRBD2. The ends lost 0 bases at V and 3 bases at J; junction bases unmatched: 7. Germline CDR1 is SGDLS and CDR2 is YYNGEE. The CDR3 has 16 amino acids. The DNA of the CDR3 is TGTGCCAGCAGCGTAGAGGGTAGCGGGTGGACAGATACGCAGTATTTT. Protein sequence: CASSVEGSGWTDTQYF. Filled out from reference TRBV9 and TRBJ2-3, the complete variable domain reads DSGVTQTPKHLITATGQRVTLRCSPRSGDLSVYWYQQSLDQGLQFLIQYYNGEERAKGNILERFSAQQFPDLHSELNLSSLELGDSALYFCASSVEGSGWTDTQYFGPGTRLTVL.

The chain is built from TRBV9 and TRBJ1-2, with D possibly TRBD1 on 5 matching bases. Trimming pared 0 bases from V and 5 bases from J, leaving 14 bases between. The CDR3 extends over 15 amino acids. CDR1 SGDLS and CDR2 YYNGEE come from the germline V gene. The CDR3 bases are TGTGCCAGCAGCGTAGACGAGGGACTTCCATATGGCTACACCTTC. Its translation: CASSVDEGLPYGYTF.

The chain is built from TRBV9 and TRBJ2-2; D possibly corresponds to TRBD2 (6 bases). The CDR3 has 14 amino acids. V was clipped by 2 bases and J by 5 bases, with 10 bases between them. Germline-derived CDR1 and CDR2 are SGDLS and YYNGEE. In DNA, the CDR3 is TGTGCCAGCAGCGTCAGTCGGGGGACCGGGGAGCTGTTTTTT. Translating gives CASSVSRGTGELFF.

The chain couples TRBV25-1 to TRBJ1-5; the D gene is possibly TRBD1 (6 bases). The CDR3 extends over 15 amino acids. V lost 6 bases and J 2 bases, leaving 14 bases between the germline ends. Germline CDR1 reads MGHDK; CDR2 reads SYGVNS. The chain's CDR3 is CASSPRGGGNQPQHF. The CDR3 bases are TGTGCCAGCAGCCCCAGGGGTGGCGGCAATCAGCCCCAGCATTTT. The whole variable domain, filled in from reference TRBV25-1 and TRBJ1-5, reads EADIYQTPRYLVIGTGKKITLECSQTMGHDKMYWYQQDPGMELHLIHYSYGVNSTEKGDLSSESTVSRIRTEHFPLTLESARPSHTSQYLCASSPRGGGNQPQHFGDGTRLSIL.

V gene TRBV28 combines with J gene TRBJ1-5; 10 bases map to TRBD1. CDR3 length: 17 residues. The V gene end was trimmed by 6 bases and the J gene end by 1 base; junction bases not matched to a gene: 9. Germline V lookup: CDR1 MDHEN, CDR2 SYDVKM. The CDR3 DNA follows: TGTGCCAGCAGCCCATCGGGACAGGGGAGGAGCAATCAGCCCCAGCATTTT. Protein sequence: CASSPSGQGRSNQPQHF.

In nucleotides, the CDR3 is TGTGCCAGCAGTGGGTCAGGTAACGGCTATGGCTACACCTTC. Translated: CASSGSGNGYGYTF. This rearrangement joins TRBV2 to TRBJ1-2; D unresolved. V lost 4 bases to trimming and J lost 4 bases, with 13 bases between them. CDR3 length: 14 residues. Germline assignment: CDR1 SNHLY and CDR2 FYNNEI.

The V call is TRBV4-3, the J call TRBJ2-7; D gene unclear. The CDR3 covers 13 residues. Germline CDR1 and CDR2: LGHNA and YSLEER. The germline V and J ends were trimmed by 1 base and 3 bases, with 7 bases remaining between them. The CDR3 loop is CASSQVPGYEQYF. The CDR3 DNA follows: TGCGCCAGCAGCCAAGTCCCGGGCTACGAGCAGTACTTC.

The CDR3: CASSLTLGSGNTIYF. In DNA form, the CDR3 reads TGTGCCAGCAGCCTAACGCTCGGCTCTGGAAACACCATATATTTT. J is TRBJ1-3 and V is TRBV7-2; D call uncertain. The germline V gene encodes CDR1 SGHTA and CDR2 FQGNSA. The CDR3 consists of 15 residues. Trimming stripped 5 bases from V and 0 bases from J, with 11 bases between. Looking up the rest from reference TRBV7-2 and TRBJ1-3 gives the full variable domain: GAGVSQSPSNKVTEKGKDVELRCDPISGHTALYWYRQSLGQGLEFLIYFQGNSAPDKSGLPSDRFSAERTGGSVSTLTIQRTQQEDSAVYLCASSLTLGSGNTIYFGEGSWLTVV.

The CDR3, as DNA: TGTGCCAGCAGTTACTCGACAAGACAGATGGAAGAGACCCAGTACTTC. Amino acids: CASSYSTRQMEETQYF. The rearrangement links TRBV6-2 or TRBV6-3 to TRBJ2-5; TRBD1 is a possible D gene (5 bases). Trimming pared 0 bases from V and 3 bases from J, leaving 14 bases between. Germline V gene sequence: CDR1 MNHEY, CDR2 SVGEGT. CDR3 length: 16 amino acids.

This sequence joins TRBV4-3 and TRBJ2-7; TRBD2 agrees at 8 bases. The trim removed 0 bases at V and 0 bases at J, leaving 4 bases unmatched. CDR1 LGHNA and CDR2 YSLEER come from the germline V gene. The CDR3 has 16 amino acids. The CDR3 DNA sequence: TGCGCCAGCAGCCAAGATCAGAGCGGGAGCTCCTACGAGCAGTACTTC. This codes for CASSQDQSGSSYEQYF.

This clone occurred once. The CDR3 DNA reads as TGTGCCAGCAGTTTCCCACCATTGCAGGGCCCTAGGGTCAAATGTCAACCCTCCTACGAGCAGTACTTC. This encodes CASSFPPLQGPRVKCQPSYEQYF. J is TRBJ2-7 and V is TRBV27; TRBD1 might be the D (5 bases). The CDR3 length is 23 residues. The germline V and J ends were trimmed by 3 bases and 0 bases, with 36 bases remaining between them. Germline V lookup: CDR1 MNHEY, CDR2 SMNVEV (reference sequence).